This TCR beta chain was observed in a study of blood T cell repertoires in COVID-19. Whole-study context: Donors in the United States, Italy and Spain gave samples during acute or convalescent COVID-19. Sources were T cells, B-cell-depleted T cells, or PBMCs; the material itself was cDNA or gDNA.

In the authors' workflow: Reference gene primer amplification gave estimated nucleated cell counts. TCRdb's copy holds only in-frame clones and misses some; the assay was immunoSEQ multiplex PCR. For V, J and clone size, that table is used; D and trimming come from the DNA. The data show 150,000 to 200,000 clones, over 70% seen once. This CDR3 is 14 amino acids long. The ends lost 5 bases at V and 5 bases at J; junction bases unmatched: 4. The germline gives CDR1 SGHRS, CDR2 YFSETQ. The chain employs TRBV5-1 and TRBJ1-4, with 9 positions matching TRBD1. Sequencing was performed on peripheral blood. The source of this sequence is an elderly woman with active or convalescent COVID-19. Written as DNA, the CDR3 is TGCGCCAGCAGGTCCGGGACAGGGAATGAAAAACTGTTTTTT. It yields the protein CASRSGTGNEKLFF.